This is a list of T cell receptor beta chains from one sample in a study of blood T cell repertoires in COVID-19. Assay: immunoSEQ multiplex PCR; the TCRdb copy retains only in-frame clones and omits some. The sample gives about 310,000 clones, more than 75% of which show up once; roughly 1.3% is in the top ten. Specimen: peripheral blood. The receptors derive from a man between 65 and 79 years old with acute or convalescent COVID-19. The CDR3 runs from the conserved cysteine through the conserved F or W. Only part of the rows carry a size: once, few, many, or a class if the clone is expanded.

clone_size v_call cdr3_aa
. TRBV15 CATSRDWPSGTSSETQYF
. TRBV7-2 CASSLEGRAYGYTF
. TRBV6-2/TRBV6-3 CASSYPGSGTDTQYF
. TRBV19 CASSRFAGQGPMNQPQHF
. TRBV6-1 CASSEGMAGVGYTF
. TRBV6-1 CASRPGVMNTEAFF
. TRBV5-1 CASHQGSSGNTIYF
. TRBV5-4 CASSQNSVETQYF
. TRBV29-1 CSVGAENTGELFF
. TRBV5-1 CASRLTGVTDTQYF
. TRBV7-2 CASSLRFQGSGNTIYF
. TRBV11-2 CASSSPLAGVEQYF
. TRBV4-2 CASSQEVQALPGLGHNEQFF
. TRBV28 CASSSPGVGSPLHF
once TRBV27 CASSWTGDFSTGELFF
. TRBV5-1 CASSLNPGTGGDYGYTF
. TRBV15 CATSREPPGGNPYEQYF
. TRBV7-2 CASSDGTGRSYEQYF
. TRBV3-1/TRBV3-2 CASSLSPPASGTDTQYF
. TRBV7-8 CASSPIVGTEAFF
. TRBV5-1 CASSPMEGYTEAFF
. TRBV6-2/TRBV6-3 CASSYLQANTEAFF
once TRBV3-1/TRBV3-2 CASSQDTFSGRDNEQFF
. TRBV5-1 CASRPRLAGIYEQYF
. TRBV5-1 CASAGGGSADTQYF
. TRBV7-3 CASSLGTGPYEQYF
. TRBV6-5 CASSFSTGTSNQPQHF
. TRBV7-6 CASSTREQGMETQYF
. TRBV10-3 CAISGGWSSGNTIYF
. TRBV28 CASSLISGRVEEKLFF
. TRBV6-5 CASSYNAGVGAFF
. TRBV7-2 CASSPGGLKETQYF
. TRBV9 CASSTTGTALLPLHF
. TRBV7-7 CASSLSGSVTDTQYF
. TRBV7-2 CASSFGWREDEKLFF
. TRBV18 CASSPAAVSTDTQYF
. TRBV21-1 CASTRWETGGDDNEQFF
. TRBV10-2 CASSGSGSVYEQFF
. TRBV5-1 CASSMKTGDTEAFF
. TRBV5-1 CASSTQGEVDEQFF
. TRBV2 CASSPLAGGYNEQFF
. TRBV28 CASTSSGVSSNYGYTF
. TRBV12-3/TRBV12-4 CASSLAGNQPQHF
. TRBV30 CAWSGVPGNTIYF